This T cell receptor beta chain was retrieved from a study of neoadjuvant anti-PD-1 for oral cavity cancer. About the research overall: Around day 43, patients without progression received a fourth nivolumab dose before surgery. Findings and limits, study-wide: Higher pretreatment Treg/Th17 ratios tracked higher pretreatment blood clonality.

Time point in this sample: after neoadjuvant nivolumab, at surgical resection. Patients had newly diagnosed, untreated stage II-IVA oral cavity squamous cell carcinoma. Concerning this clone: Its antigen remains unidentified.

PBMC libraries mostly used 400 to 550 ng of input genomic DNA, with six replicates per sample. This table comes from immunoSEQ multiplex PCR, and its TCRdb copy is limited to in-frame clones, with some not included. Of 7,500 to 10,000 clones listed, approximately 59% were seen once; the top ten hold 4% to 5.5%. CDR1 and CDR2 from the germline V gene are LNHDA and SQIVND (reference sequence). The CDR3 contains 12 residues. Trimming removed 4 bases from V and 6 bases from J, with 9 bases in between. The sample was PBMCs, taken after nivolumab (anti-PD-1) treatment. The rearrangement links TRBV19 to TRBJ1-1; no clear D gene. This sequence was found in a person between 40 and 85 years old with oral cavity squamous cell carcinoma. As DNA, the CDR3 is TGTGCCAGTAGTAGAGGGAGTTCTGAAGCTTTCTTT. Protein product: CASSRGSSEAFF.